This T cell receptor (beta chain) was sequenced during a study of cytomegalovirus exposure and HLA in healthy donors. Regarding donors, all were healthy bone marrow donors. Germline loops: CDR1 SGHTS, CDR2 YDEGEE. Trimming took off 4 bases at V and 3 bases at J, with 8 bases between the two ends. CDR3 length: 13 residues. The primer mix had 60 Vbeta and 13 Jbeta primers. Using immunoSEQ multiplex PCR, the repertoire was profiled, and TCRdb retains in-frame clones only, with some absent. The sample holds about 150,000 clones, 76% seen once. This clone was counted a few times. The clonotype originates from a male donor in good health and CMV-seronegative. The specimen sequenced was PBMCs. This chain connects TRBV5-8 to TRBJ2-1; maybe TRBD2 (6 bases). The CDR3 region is CASSGGVYNEQFF. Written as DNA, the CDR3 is TGTGCCAGCAGCGGAGGGGTCTACAATGAGCAGTTCTTC.